This entry is about one TCR beta chain. Antigen unknown. Any history of autoimmune disease or systemic immunosuppression disqualified patients. Repertoires were generated with immunoSEQ multiplex PCR, while TCRdb's copy carries only in-frame clones and drops some. The table has 75,000 to 80,000 clones, roughly 84% seen once. The data stem from a study of OX40 agonist ivuxolimab in advanced cancers. As for the study in general: Three individuals attained partial responses, comprising one hepatocellular carcinoma case and two cutaneous melanoma cases. Overall study results and limits: Expanded clones tended on average to be more numerous among CD8+ T cells than CD4+.

This sequence was found in an adult with an advanced solid tumor such as melanoma, head and neck, liver or kidney cancer. The sequencing used CD4+ or CD8+ T cells sorted from blood, collected in a trial of the OX40 agonist ivuxolimab.

CDR3 bases: TGTGCCAGCAGTGAAAGGTACTTC. Protein product: CASSERYF. J is TRBJ2-5 and V is TRBV6-1; no clear D. The V end lost 2 bases, the J end lost 13 bases, and 2 bases lay between the germline ends. The CDR3 loop spans 8 amino acids. Looked up from germline, CDR1 is MNHNS and CDR2 is SASEGT.